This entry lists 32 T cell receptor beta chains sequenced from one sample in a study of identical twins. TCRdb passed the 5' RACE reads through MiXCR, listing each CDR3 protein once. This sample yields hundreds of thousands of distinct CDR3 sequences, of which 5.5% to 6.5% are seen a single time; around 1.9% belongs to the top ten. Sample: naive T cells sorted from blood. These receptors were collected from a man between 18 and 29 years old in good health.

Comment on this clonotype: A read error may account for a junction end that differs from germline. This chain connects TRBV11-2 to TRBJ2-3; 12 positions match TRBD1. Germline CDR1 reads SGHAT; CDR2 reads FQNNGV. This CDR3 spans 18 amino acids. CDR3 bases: TGTGCCAGCAGCTCCTCCTTTCCGGGACAGGGGGCTATCGATAAGCAGTATTTT. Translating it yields CASSSSFPGQGAIDKQYF.

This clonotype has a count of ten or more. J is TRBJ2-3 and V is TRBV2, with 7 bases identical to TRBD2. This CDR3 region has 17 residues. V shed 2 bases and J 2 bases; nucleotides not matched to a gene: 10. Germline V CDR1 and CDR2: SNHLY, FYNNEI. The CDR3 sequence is CASSEMRDYTDTDTQYF. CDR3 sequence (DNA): TGTGCCAGCAGTGAAATGAGGGACTATACCGACACAGATACGCAGTATTTT.

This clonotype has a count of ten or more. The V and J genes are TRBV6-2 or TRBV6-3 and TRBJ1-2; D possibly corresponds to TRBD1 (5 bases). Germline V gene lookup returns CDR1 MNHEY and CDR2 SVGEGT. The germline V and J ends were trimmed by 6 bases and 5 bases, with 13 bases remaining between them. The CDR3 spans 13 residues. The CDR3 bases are TGTGCCAGCAGAAGAGGGACTCTATATGGCTACACCTTC. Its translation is CASRRGTLYGYTF.

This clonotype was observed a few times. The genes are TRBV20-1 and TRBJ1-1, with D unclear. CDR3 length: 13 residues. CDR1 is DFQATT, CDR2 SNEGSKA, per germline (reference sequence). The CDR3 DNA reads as TGCAGGCCAGAGGGTGGCGCGAACACTGAAGCTTTCTTT. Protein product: CRPEGGANTEAFF.

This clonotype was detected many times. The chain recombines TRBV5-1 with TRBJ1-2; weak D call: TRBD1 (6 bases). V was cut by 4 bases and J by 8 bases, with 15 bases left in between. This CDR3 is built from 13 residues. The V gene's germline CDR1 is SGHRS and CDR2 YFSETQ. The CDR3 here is CASSVQQGEGYTF. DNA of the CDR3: TGCGCCAGCAGCGTACAACAGGGTGAAGGCTACACCTTC.

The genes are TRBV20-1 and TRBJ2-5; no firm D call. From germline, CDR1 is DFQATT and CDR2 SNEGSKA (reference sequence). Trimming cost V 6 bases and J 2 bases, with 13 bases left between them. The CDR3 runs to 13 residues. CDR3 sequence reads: CSADRTDQETQYF. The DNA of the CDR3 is TGCAGTGCAGACCGGACCGATCAAGAGACCCAGTACTTC.

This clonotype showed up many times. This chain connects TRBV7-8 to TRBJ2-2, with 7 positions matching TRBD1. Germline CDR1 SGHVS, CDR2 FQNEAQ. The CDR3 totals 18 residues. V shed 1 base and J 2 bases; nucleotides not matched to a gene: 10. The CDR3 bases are TGTGCCAGCAGCTTAGACCCGGGACAGAGCGCTAACACCGGGGAGCTGTTTTTT. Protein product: CASSLDPGQSANTGELFF.

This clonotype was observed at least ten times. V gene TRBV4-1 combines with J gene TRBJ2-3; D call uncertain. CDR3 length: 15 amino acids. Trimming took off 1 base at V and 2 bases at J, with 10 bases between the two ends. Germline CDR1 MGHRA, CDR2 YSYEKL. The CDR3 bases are TGCGCCAGCAGCCAAGCAGATCGGCTCACAGATACGCAGTATTTT. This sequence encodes CASSQADRLTDTQYF.

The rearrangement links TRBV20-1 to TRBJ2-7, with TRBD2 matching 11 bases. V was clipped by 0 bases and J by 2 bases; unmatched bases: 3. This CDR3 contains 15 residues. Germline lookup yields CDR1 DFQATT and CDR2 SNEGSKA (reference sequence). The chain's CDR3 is CSARDPGLAAYEQYF. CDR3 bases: TGCAGTGCTAGAGACCCGGGACTAGCGGCCTACGAGCAGTACTTC.

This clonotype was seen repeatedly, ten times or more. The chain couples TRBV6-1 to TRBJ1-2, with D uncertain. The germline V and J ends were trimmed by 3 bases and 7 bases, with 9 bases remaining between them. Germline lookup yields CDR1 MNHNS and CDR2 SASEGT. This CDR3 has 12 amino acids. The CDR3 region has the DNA TGTGCCAGCAGTGACCCTCCCCCTGGCTACACCTTC. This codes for CASSDPPPGYTF.

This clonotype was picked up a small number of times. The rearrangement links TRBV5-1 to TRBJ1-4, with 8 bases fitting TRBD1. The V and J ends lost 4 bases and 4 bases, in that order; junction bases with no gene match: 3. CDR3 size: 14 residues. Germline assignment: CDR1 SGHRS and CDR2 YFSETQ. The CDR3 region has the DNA TGCGCCAGCAGCCCGACAGGGGATAATGAAAAACTGTTTTTT. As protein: CASSPTGDNEKLFF.

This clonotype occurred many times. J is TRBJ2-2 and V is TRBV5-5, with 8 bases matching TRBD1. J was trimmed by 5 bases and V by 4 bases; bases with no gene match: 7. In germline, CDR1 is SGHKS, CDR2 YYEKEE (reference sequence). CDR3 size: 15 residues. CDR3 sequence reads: CASSLVTGATGELFF. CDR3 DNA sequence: TGTGCCAGCAGCCTAGTGACAGGGGCGACCGGGGAGCTGTTTTTT.

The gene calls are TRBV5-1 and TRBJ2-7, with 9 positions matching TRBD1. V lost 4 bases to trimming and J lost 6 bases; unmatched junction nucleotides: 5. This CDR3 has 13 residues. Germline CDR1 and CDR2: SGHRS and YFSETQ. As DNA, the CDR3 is TGCGCCAGCAGCCCCGGACAGGGGCGCGAGCAGTACGTC. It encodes CASSPGQGREQYV.

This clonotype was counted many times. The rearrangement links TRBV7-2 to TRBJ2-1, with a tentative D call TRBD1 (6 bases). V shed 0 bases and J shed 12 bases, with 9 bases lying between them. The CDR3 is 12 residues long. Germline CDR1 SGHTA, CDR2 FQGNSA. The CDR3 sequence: CASSLADRPQFF. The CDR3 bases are TGTGCCAGCAGCTTAGCAGACAGGCCGCAGTTCTTC.

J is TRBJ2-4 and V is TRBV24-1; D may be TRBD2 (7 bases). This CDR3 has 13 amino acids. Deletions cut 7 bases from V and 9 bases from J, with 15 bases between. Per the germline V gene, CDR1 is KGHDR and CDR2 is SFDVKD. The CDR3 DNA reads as TGTGCCACCAGCCCAGGGGAGGGAGGCATTCAGTACTTC. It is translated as CATSPGEGGIQYF.

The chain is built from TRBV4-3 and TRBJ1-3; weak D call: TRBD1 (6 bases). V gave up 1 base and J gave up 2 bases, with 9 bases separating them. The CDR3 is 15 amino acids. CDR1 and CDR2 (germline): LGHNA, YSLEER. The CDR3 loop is CASSQGSGAGNTIYF. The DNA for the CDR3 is TGCGCCAGCAGCCAAGGGTCAGGGGCTGGAAACACCATATATTTT.

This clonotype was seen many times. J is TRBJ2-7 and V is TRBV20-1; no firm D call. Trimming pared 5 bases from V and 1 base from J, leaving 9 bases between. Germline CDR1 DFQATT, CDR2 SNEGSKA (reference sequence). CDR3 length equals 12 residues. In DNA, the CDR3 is TGCAGTGCTCGAATCGGATCCTACGAGCAGTACTTC. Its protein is CSARIGSYEQYF.

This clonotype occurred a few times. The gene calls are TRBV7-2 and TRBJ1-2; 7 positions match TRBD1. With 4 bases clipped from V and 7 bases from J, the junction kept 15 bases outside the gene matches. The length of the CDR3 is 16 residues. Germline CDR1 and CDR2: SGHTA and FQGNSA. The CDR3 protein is CASSSWDRRTRGGYTF. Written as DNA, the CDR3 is TGTGCCAGCAGCTCTTGGGACAGACGTACAAGGGGTGGCTACACCTTC.

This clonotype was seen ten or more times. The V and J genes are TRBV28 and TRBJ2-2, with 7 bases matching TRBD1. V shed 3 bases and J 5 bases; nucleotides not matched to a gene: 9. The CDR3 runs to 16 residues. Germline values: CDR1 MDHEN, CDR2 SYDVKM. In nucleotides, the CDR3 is TGTGCCAGCAGTTTGACGACAGGGACCCTGACCGGGGAGCTGTTTTTT. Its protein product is CASSLTTGTLTGELFF.

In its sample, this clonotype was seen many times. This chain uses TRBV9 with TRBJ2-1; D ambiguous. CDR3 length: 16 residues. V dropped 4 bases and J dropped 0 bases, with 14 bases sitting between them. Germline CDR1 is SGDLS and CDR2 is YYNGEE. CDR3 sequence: CASSPSGDFSYNEQFF. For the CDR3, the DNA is TGTGCCAGCAGCCCAAGTGGAGACTTCTCCTACAATGAGCAGTTCTTC.

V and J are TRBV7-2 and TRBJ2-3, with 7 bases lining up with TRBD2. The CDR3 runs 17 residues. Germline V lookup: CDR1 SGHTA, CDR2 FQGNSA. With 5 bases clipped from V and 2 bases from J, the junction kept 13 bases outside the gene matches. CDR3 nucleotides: TGTGCCAGCAGCGGGCGCGGTCTAGCGGATCACACAGATACGCAGTATTTT. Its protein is CASSGRGLADHTDTQYF.

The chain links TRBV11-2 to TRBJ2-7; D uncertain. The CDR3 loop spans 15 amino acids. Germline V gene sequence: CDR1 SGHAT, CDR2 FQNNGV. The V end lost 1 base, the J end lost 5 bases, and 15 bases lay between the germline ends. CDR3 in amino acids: CASSLARGVWDEQYF. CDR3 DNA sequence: TGTGCCAGCAGCTTAGCGCGTGGGGTATGGGACGAGCAGTACTTC.

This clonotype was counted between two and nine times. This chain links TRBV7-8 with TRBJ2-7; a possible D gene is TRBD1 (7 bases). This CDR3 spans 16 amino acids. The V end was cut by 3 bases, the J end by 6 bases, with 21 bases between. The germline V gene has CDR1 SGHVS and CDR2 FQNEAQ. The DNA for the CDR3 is TGTGCCAGCAGCTTTAATACAGGGGACTTGTTTCTCGAGCAGTACGTC. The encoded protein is CASSFNTGDLFLEQYV.

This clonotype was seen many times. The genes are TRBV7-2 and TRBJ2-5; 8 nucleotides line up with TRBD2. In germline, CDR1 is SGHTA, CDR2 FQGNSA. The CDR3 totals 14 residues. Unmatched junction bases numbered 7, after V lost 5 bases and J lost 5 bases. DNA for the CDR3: TGTGCCAGCAGCCCCAGAGTAGCGGGGGAGACCCAGTACTTC. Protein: CASSPRVAGETQYF. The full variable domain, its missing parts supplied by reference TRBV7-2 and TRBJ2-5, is GAGVSQSPSNKVTEKGKDVELRCDPISGHTALYWYRQSLGQGLEFLIYFQGNSAPDKSGLPSDRFSAERTGGSVSTLTIQRTQQEDSAVYLCASSPRVAGETQYFGPGTRLLVL.

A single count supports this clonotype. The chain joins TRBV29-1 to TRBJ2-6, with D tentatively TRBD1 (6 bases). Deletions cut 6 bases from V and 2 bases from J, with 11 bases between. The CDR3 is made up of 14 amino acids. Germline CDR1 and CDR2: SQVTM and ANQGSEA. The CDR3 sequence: CSVMQGPGANVLTF. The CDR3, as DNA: TGCAGCGTAATGCAGGGGCCTGGGGCCAACGTCCTGACTTTC.

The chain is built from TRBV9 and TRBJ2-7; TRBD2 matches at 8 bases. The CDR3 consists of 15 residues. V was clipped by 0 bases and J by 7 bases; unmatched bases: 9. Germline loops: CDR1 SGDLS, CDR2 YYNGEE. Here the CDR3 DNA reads TGTGCCAGCAGCGTAGACGGCGGGGGGACTGGGGAGCAGTACTTC. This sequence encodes CASSVDGGGTGEQYF. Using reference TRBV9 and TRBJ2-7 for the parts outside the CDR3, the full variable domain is DSGVTQTPKHLITATGQRVTLRCSPRSGDLSVYWYQQSLDQGLQFLIQYYNGEERAKGNILERFSAQQFPDLHSELNLSSLELGDSALYFCASSVDGGGTGEQYFGPGTRLTVT.

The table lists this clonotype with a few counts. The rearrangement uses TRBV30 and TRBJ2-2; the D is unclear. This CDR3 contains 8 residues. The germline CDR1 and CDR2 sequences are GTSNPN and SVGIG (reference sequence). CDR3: CRAGELFF. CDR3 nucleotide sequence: TGTCGGGCCGGGGAGCTGTTTTTT.

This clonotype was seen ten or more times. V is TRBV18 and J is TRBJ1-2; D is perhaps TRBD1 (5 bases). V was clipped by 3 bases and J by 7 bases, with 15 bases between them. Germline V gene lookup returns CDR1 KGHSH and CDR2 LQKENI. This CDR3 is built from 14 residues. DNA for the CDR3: TGTGCCAGCTCACCGGCCTTGAAGGGGTCTGGCTACACCTTC. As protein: CASSPALKGSGYTF.

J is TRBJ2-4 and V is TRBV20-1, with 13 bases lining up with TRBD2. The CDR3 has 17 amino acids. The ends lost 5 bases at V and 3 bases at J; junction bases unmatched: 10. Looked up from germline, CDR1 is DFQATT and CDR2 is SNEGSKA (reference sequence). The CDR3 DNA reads TGCAGTGCTCGGACTAGCGGGAGTATTGTTGGCAAAAACATTCAGTACTTC. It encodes CSARTSGSIVGKNIQYF.

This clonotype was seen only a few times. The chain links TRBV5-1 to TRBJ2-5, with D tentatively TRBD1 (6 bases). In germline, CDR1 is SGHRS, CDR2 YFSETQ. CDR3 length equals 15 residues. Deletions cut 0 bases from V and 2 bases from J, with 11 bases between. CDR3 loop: CASSLGTVPQETQYF. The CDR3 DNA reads TGCGCCAGCAGCTTGGGGACAGTACCTCAAGAGACCCAGTACTTC.

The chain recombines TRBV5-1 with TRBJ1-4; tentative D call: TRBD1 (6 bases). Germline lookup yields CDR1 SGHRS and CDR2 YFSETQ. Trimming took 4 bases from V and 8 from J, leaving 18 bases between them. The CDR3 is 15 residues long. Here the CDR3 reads CASSRDTAVPEKLFF. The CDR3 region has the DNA TGCGCCAGCAGCAGGGACACCGCTGTCCCGGAAAAACTGTTTTTT.

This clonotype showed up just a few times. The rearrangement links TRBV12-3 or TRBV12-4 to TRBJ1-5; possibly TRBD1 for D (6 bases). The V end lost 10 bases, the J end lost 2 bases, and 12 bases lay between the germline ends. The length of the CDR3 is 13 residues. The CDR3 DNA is TGTGCCACCCGACAGGAAGGCAATCAGCCCCAGCATTTT. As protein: CATRQEGNQPQHF.